This T cell receptor beta chain was found in a study of cytomegalovirus exposure and HLA in healthy donors. Study-level findings and limits: Specificity of a few CMV-associated chains for CMV antigens was verified in vitro. 150 or so TCR beta chains were listed as cytomegalovirus-associated. First-cohort TCR clusters tended to co-occur in the approximately 120 validation repertoires, a later analysis found.

As to this clone: Antigen unknown.

Assay used: immunoSEQ multiplex PCR; TCRdb lists only in-frame clones, some missing. Of some 72,000 clones in the sample, about 96% are singletons; the top ten hold about 1.5%. The ends lost 8 bases at V and 4 bases at J; junction bases unmatched: 8. Germline CDR1 is MNHEY and CDR2 is SVGAGI. CDR3 length: 13 amino acids. These donors were members of the approximately 120-subject validation cohort, a group separate from the approximately 700-subject first cohort. The chain has TRBV6-5 and TRBJ2-7, with TRBD2 matching over 7 bases. Sequencing used PBMCs. The sequence derives from a man aged 18 to 30 in good health and CMV-seropositive. CDR3: CASQRASGYEQYF. CDR3 sequence (DNA): TGTGCCAGCCAAAGGGCTAGCGGATACGAGCAGTACTTC.